This T cell receptor (beta chain) was sequenced in a study of blood T cells in healthy people across ages. Sample-barcoded 5' priming and a J-beta primer mix drove a second PCR of about 6 to 12 cycles. MiXCR, applied by TCRdb to the 5' RACE reads, yields one record per CDR3 protein. The data hold under 850,000 distinct CDR3 sequences, with roughly 40% observed a single time. Trimming stripped 7 bases from V and 1 base from J, with 14 bases between. CDR1 SGHRS and CDR2 YFSETQ come from the germline V gene. The CDR3 has 14 amino acids. This chain links TRBV5-1 with TRBJ1-1, with D maybe TRBD1 (6 bases). The origin of this receptor is a man between 18 and 35 years old in good health. The source material was blood. The chain's CDR3 is CASGYTTGNTEAFF. CDR3 coding DNA: TGCGCCAGCGGTTATACGACAGGGAACACTGAAGCTTTCTTT.